Listed below are T cell receptor beta chains from one sample, sequenced in a study of tumor-infiltrating lymphocytes in primary liver carcinoma. A single record per CDR3 protein comes from TCRdb applying MiXCR to the multiplex PCR reads. The sample yields approximately 120,000 distinct CDR3 sequences, approximately 64% seen once. Sequencing was performed on liver tumor tissue from sampling region 3. The receptors stem from a woman aged 60-70 years with primary liver carcinoma and hepatitis B virus infection. Each CDR3 is given with its conserved first and last residue. D genes are given only for firm matches. Size is stated for part of the rows, as once, few or many counts, or as a class when the clone is expanded.

clone_size j_call v_call d_call cdr3_aa cdr3_nt
once TRBJ2-1 TRBV6-1 TRBD2 CASSGVGAGGPVNEQSF TGTGCCAGCAGTGGTGTAGGGGCGGGAGGGCCTGTCAATGAGCAGTCCTTC
once TRBJ2-3 TRBV6-5 . CASSYPRGNSDTQYF TGTGCCAGCAGTTACCCGAGAGGGAACTCAGATACGCAGTATTTT
. TRBJ2-5 TRBV28 . CASSTGLNEGTQYF TGTGCCAGCAGTACGGGACTCAATGAAGGGACCCAGTATTTC
. TRBJ2-2 TRBV28 . CASSTGGGCTGELFF TGTGCCAGCAGTACAGGGGGAGGGTGCACCGGGGAGCTGTTTTTT
. TRBJ2-7 TRBV5-5 . CASTLTGSALSYEQHF TGTGCCAGCACCCTAACAGGTTCAGCGCTCTCGTACGAGCAGCACTTC
. TRBJ2-3 TRBV11-2 . CANSLMRAGTDTQYF TGTGCCAACAGCCTAATGCGGGCGGGCACAGATACGCAGTATTTT
. TRBJ2-1 TRBV7-9 . CASSLGRQLSSYNEQFF TGTGCCAGCAGCTTAGGTAGACAGCTCAGCTCCTACAATGAGCAGTTCTTC
. TRBJ2-1 TRBV11-3 . CASSTTSGGQYNEQFF TGTGCCAGCAGCACGACTAGTGGAGGCCAGTACAATGAGCAGTTTTTC
few TRBJ2-1 TRBV5-1 . CASSPGSSYNEQFF TGCGCCAGCAGCCCGGGTAGCTCCTACAATGAGCAGTTCTTC
. TRBJ1-4 TRBV6-5 . CANIGTAEKLFF TGTGCCAACATCGGGACTGCGGAAAAACTCTTTTTT
. TRBJ2-2 TRBV29-1 TRBD1 CSVESTTGATRELFF TGCAGCGTTGAGAGTACGACAGGGGCAACCAGGGAGCTGTTTTTT
medium-sized TRBJ2-7 TRBV11-2 . CASSLIGAGVEQYF TGTGCCAGCAGCTTAATAGGGGCCGGGGTCGAGCAGTACTTC
once TRBJ2-1 TRBV11-1 TRBD2 CASNRSGRTNEQFF TGTGCCAGCAATCGGAGCGGGAGGACCAATGAGCAGTTCTTC
many TRBJ2-5 TRBV29-1 . CSVGPDKQETQYF TGCAGCGTTGGCCCCGACAAACAAGAGACCCAGTACTTC
. TRBJ1-1 TRBV7-9 TRBD1 CPSSLQGGHTEAFF TGTCCCAGCAGCTTACAGGGGGGACACACTGAAGCTTTCTTT
. TRBJ2-7 TRBV11-2 . CAGSLVDGQYF TGTGCCGGCAGCTTAGTAGACGGGCAGTACTTC
many TRBJ2-7 TRBV28 TRBD2 CASSQSGSLSYEQYF TGTGCCAGCTCCCAGAGCGGGAGTCTATCCTACGAGCAGTACTTC
many TRBJ1-1 TRBV5-4 . CASSLAQGLGMNTEAFF TGTGCCAGCAGCTTGGCTCAAGGGCTGGGGATGAACACTGAAGCTTTCTTT
once TRBJ2-3 TRBV11-2 . CASTLNLRDTQYF TGTGCCAGCACCTTAAATTTGAGGGATACGCAGTATTTT
many TRBJ1-1 TRBV6-2/TRBV6-3 . CASRSLVSLGLNTEAFF TGTGCCAGCAGATCCCTCGTGAGTTTGGGACTGAACACTGAAGCTTTCTTT
many TRBJ2-7 TRBV29-1 . CSVSSVGYEQYF TGCAGCGTTAGTAGCGTTGGCTACGAGCAGTACTTC
once TRBJ2-2 TRBV18 . CASSPPKNTGELFF TGTGCCAGCTCACCACCGAAGAACACCGGGGAGCTGTTTTTT
. TRBJ2-1 TRBV11-2 . CASSLDGSFYNEKSF TGTGCCAGCAGCTTAGATGGTAGCTTCTACAATGAGAAGTCCTTC
once TRBJ2-1 TRBV18 TRBD2 CASSPPGAGGVNEQFF TGTGCCAGCTCACCGCCAGGAGCGGGAGGGGTCAATGAGCAGTTCTTC
many TRBJ2-3 TRBV12-3/TRBV12-4 . CASSFFLAGGQEGDTQYF TGTGCCAGCAGTTTCTTTCTCGCGGGCGGCCAGGAGGGCGATACGCAGTATTTT
. TRBJ2-7 TRBV12-3/TRBV12-4 . CVSKAAGGYKQYF TGTGTCAGCAAAGCAGCTGGAGGCTACAAGCAGTACTTC
medium-sized TRBJ2-3 TRBV11-2 . CASSLVGGIGTDTQYF TGTGCCAGCAGCTTAGTTGGCGGGATTGGCACAGATACGCAGTATTTT
few TRBJ2-5 TRBV28 TRBD2 CASSLAGTQYF TGTGCCAGCAGTCTAGCGGGGACCCAGTACTTC
. TRBJ1-5 TRBV6-5 . CASSGGGNSNQPKHF TGTGCCAGCAGTGGGGGGGGGAATAGCAATCAGCCCAAGCATTTT
. TRBJ1-1 TRBV11-2 . CASSLSVDGEAPF TGTGCCAGCAGCTTGAGTGTGGACGGGGAAGCTCCCTTT
. TRBJ2-1 TRBV5-1 . CASSSPLGRASYNEQLF TGCGCCAGCAGCTCCCCCCTGGGACGAGCCTCCTACAATGAGCAGCTCTTC
once TRBJ2-2 TRBV11-2 . CASSLPQGPTEELFF TGTGCCAGCAGCCTTCCACAAGGACCGACCGAGGAGCTGTTTTTT
. TRBJ2-7 TRBV28 . CASSFAKGYEQYF TGTGCCAGCAGTTTCGCCAAGGGGTACGAGCAGTACTTC
many TRBJ1-6 TRBV7-9 TRBD1 CASRGSGTGESPLHF TGTGCCAGCAGGGGTTCCGGGACAGGGGAATCACCCCTCCACTTT
. TRBJ2-1 TRBV28 . CASTAGIELYNEKFF TGTGCCAGTACCGCAGGGATTGAGCTCTACAATGAGAAGTTCTTC
. TRBJ2-2 TRBV11-3 TRBD1 CASSSGTGTTGELYF TGTGCCAGCAGCTCCGGGACAGGGACCACAGGGGAGCTGTATTTT
. TRBJ2-3 TRBV7-9 . CASSSPAGMSTDTQYF TGTGCCAGCAGCTCCCCCGCAGGGATGAGCACAGATACGCAGTATTTT